The clone carrying this T cell receptor (beta chain) was seen once. These data are taken from a study of T cell changes during pregnancy in multiple sclerosis. The data were produced by immunoSEQ multiplex PCR, yet TCRdb's version contains in-frame clones alone and is incomplete. The repertoire holds about 53,000 clones, with about nine tenths as singletons. Trimming cost V 3 bases and J 1 base; bases outside gene matches: 9. Germline assignment: CDR1 SGHNT and CDR2 YYREEE (reference sequence). The CDR3 length is 16 residues. The J gene is TRBJ2-5, the V gene TRBV5-4; 7 nucleotides match TRBD1. The sample was CD8+ T cells from peripheral blood mononuclear cells, taken before pregnancy. The clonotype originates from a female donor with multiple sclerosis, enrolled in a pregnancy study. CDR3 residues: CASSSGQPAIQETQYF. CDR3 nucleotides: TGTGCCAGCAGCTCGGGACAGCCGGCGATCCAAGAGACCCAGTACTTC.